This T cell receptor (beta chain) was captured in a study of CD8 T cells in ankylosing spondylitis. Whole-study findings and limits: As reported, disease-linked clones showed significant enrichment in matched ankylosing spondylitis synovial fluid. A motif of roughly eight highly homologous TCR beta variants was seen as apparently characteristic of ankylosing spondylitis blood.

Library preparation for TCR beta used quantitative 5'-RACE with molecular barcodes. TCRdb passed the 5' RACE reads through MiXCR, listing each CDR3 protein once. The table lists around 99,000 distinct CDR3 sequences, around 9.4% of them singletons. This clonotype was detected many times. The antigen is undetermined. With 5 bases removed from V and 3 bases from J, the gap between germline ends came to 14 bases. Per the germline V gene, CDR1 is DFQATT and CDR2 is SNEGSKA (reference sequence). This CDR3 region has 14 residues. The rearrangement uses TRBV20-1 and TRBJ2-1; either TRBD1 or TRBD2 may supply D (5 bases each). The clonotype was recovered from a male donor with ankylosing spondylitis or in good health (not recorded which). Sequencing used blood, either unsorted or a sorted T cell fraction (not recorded which). Here the CDR3 DNA reads TGCAGTGCTTCCCGGGACGCGAGCTACAATGAGCAGTTCTTC. The encoded protein is CSASRDASYNEQFF.